The present T cell receptor (beta chain) was sequenced within a study of immune evolution from preneoplasia to lung adenocarcinoma. Produced via immunoSEQ multiplex PCR; TCRdb's table is partial and in-frame only. The sample lists approximately 4,900 clones; 76% were seen once. Each case's diagnosis was confirmed by two pathologists on H&E. Germline V gene sequence: CDR1 SGHTA, CDR2 FQGNSA. Unmatched junction bases numbered 13, after V lost 5 bases and J lost 3 bases. CDR3 size: 18 residues. The sequence was obtained from a person between 65 and 80 years old with lung adenocarcinoma. The source material was FFPE minimally invasive lung adenocarcinoma tissue. The gene calls are TRBV7-2 and TRBJ2-7; the match to TRBD2 covers 13 bases. The chain's CDR3 is CASSGRFGTSGTIYEQYF. Written as DNA, the CDR3 is TGTGCCAGCAGCGGACGATTCGGGACTAGCGGGACCATCTACGAGCAGTACTTC.